This TCR beta chain was observed in a study of shared clonotypes between healthy human individuals. Germline V lookup: CDR1 SEHNR, CDR2 FQNEAQ (reference sequence). Trimming removed 5 bases at V and 0 bases at J, with 11 bases between. The CDR3 contains 15 residues. Sequenced by immunoSEQ multiplex PCR; TCRdb stores in-frame clones only, minus some. The table shows approximately 2.4 million clones, with nearly 97% occurring only once. Findings and caveats of the study: Blood alone was sampled, and tissue repertoires likely differ. Approximately 4.9% of naive CD4 clonotypes were shared across four donors. Clonotype sharing among donors likely depends on sequencing depth.

The count of this clone is one. Its antigen is not known. The chain combines TRBV7-9 with TRBJ2-4, with no clear D. This sequence was found in a man younger than 35 in good health. The sample consisted of naive CD4+ T cells sorted from blood. The sample's subset: CD45RA+ positively selected. The CDR3 here is CASSPSTLAKNIQYF. CDR3 in DNA: TGTGCCAGCAGCCCTTCGACCCTAGCCAAAAACATTCAGTACTTC.